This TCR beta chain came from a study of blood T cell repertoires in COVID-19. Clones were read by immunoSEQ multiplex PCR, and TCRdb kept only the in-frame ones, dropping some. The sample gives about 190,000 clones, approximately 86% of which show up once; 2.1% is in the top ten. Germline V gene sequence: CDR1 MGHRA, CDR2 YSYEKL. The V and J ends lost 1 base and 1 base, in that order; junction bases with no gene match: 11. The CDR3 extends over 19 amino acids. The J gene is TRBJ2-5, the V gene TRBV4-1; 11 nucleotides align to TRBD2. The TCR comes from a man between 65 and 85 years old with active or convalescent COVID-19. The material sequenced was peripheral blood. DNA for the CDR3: TGCGCCAGCAGCCAAGTTGTAGCGGGAGGGCCGAGGGTCCAAGAGACCCAGTACTTC. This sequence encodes CASSQVVAGGPRVQETQYF.